These 19 T cell receptor beta chains originate from one sample sequenced in a study of blood T cell repertoires in COVID-19. Profiled with immunoSEQ multiplex PCR; TCRdb holds only in-frame clones, not every one. The sample has approximately 170,000 clones; over 65% are singletons. Sequencing was done on a sample of peripheral blood. The receptors come from a woman aged 80 or over with acute or convalescent COVID-19.

Regarding this clone: The sample carries other DNA sequences with the same CDR3. V and J are TRBV19 and TRBJ1-1, with D possibly matching TRBD1 (5 bases). V was shortened by 3 bases and J by 3 bases, with 14 bases between the two germline ends. This CDR3 contains 15 residues. CDR1 is LNHDA, CDR2 SQIVND, per germline (reference sequence). The CDR3 loop is CASSIRGGGYTEAFF. The CDR3 DNA is TGTGCCAGTAGTATCCGTGGGGGAGGATACACTGAAGCTTTCTTT.

V is TRBV4-1 and J is TRBJ2-1, with 7 nucleotides matching TRBD2. This CDR3 has 16 amino acids. Losses at the gene ends were 0 bases for V and 9 bases for J; bases not matched to a gene: 11. Per the germline V gene, CDR1 is MGHRA and CDR2 is YSYEKL. CDR3 sequence (DNA): TGCGCCAGCAGCCAAGATTGGGGGGGAGGGCGGATTGAGCAGTTCTTC. Its translation: CASSQDWGGGRIEQFF.

This clone was counted ten times or more. This chain uses TRBV10-2 with TRBJ1-6; D is ambiguous. The CDR3 runs to 14 residues. Trimming shortened V by 0 bases and J by 8 bases, and 8 bases separated the two germline ends. The germline CDR1 and CDR2 sequences are WSHSY and SAAADI. The CDR3 sequence is CASSESTADSPLHF. CDR3 nucleotides: TGCGCCAGCAGTGAGTCTACAGCAGATTCACCCCTCCACTTT.

The genes are TRBV21-1 and TRBJ2-5; the DNA was not used to check the table's D call, TRBD1. TRBV21-1 counts as a pseudogene. The CDR3 runs to 13 residues. The CDR3 nucleotides read TGTGCCAGCAGCAACAGGGGTGAAGAGACCCAGTACTTC. Its translation: CASSNRGEETQYF.

This clone was recorded a few times. This sequence joins TRBV24-1 and TRBJ2-2, with D possibly TRBD1 on 6 matching bases. This CDR3 spans 13 amino acids. Trimming removed 2 bases at V and 7 bases at J, with 7 bases between. CDR1 KGHDR and CDR2 SFDVKD come from the germline V gene. CDR3 region: CATSDWGLGELFF. DNA for the CDR3: TGTGCCACCAGTGATTGGGGGCTCGGGGAGCTGTTTTTT.

This clone occurred a few times. Written as DNA, the CDR3 is TGTGCCAGCAGCCCCCCGGGACTAGACCCTTACAATGAGCAGTTCTTC. Encoded protein: CASSPPGLDPYNEQFF. This chain uses TRBV9 with TRBJ2-1; TRBD2 matches 8 bases. The trim removed 4 bases at V and 4 bases at J, leaving 10 bases unmatched. Germline lookup yields CDR1 SGDLS and CDR2 YYNGEE. CDR3 size: 16 residues. Full variable domain (outside the CDR3, taken from reference TRBV9 and TRBJ2-1): DSGVTQTPKHLITATGQRVTLRCSPRSGDLSVYWYQQSLDQGLQFLIQYYNGEERAKGNILERFSAQQFPDLHSELNLSSLELGDSALYFCASSPPGLDPYNEQFFGPGTRLTVL.

The V call is TRBV7-8, the J call TRBJ2-1, with TRBD2 identical over 7 bases. CDR1 and CDR2 from the germline V gene are SGHVS and FQNEAQ. The CDR3 has 16 residues. V was pared by 5 bases and J by 7 bases, with 14 bases of the junction left unmatched. The CDR3 loop is CASSPPRRERWNEQFF. The CDR3 coding sequence is TGTGCCAGCAGCCCTCCCCGGCGGGAGCGGTGGAATGAGCAGTTCTTC.

This chain connects TRBV6-1 to TRBJ1-5; a weak D match, TRBD1 (5 bases). This CDR3 comprises 14 residues. Germline V gene data show CDR1 as MNHNS and CDR2 as SASEGT. Trimming took 3 bases from V and 2 from J, leaving 8 bases between them. The CDR3 region is CASSEGGGNQPQHF. CDR3 bases: TGTGCCAGCAGTGAGGGGGGAGGCAATCAGCCCCAGCATTTT.

J is TRBJ2-1 and V is TRBV28; 7 positions match TRBD2. This CDR3 is 15 amino acids long. The J segment lost 4 bases and the V segment lost 2 bases, leaving 5 bases of the junction unmatched. Germline V gene lookup returns CDR1 MDHEN and CDR2 SYDVKM. CDR3 bases: TGTGCCAGCAGTTTAGCGGGAGTCTGGTACAATGAGCAGTTCTTC. This encodes CASSLAGVWYNEQFF.

J is TRBJ2-3 and V is TRBV27; 14 nucleotides align to TRBD2. The CDR3 length is 20 residues. In germline, CDR1 is MNHEY, CDR2 SMNVEV (reference sequence). The V and J ends lost 2 bases and 1 base, in that order; junction bases with no gene match: 11. CDR3 nucleotide sequence: TGTGCCAGCAGTTTACGGCGTCCGGGACTAGCGGGAGCGGGCACAGATACGCAGTATTTT. Translation gives CASSLRRPGLAGAGTDTQYF.

The genes are TRBV7-9 and TRBJ1-2; D is perhaps TRBD1 (5 bases). Germline V gene data show CDR1 as SEHNR and CDR2 as FQNEAQ (reference sequence). CDR3 size: 16 residues. The V gene lost 4 bases and the J gene lost 4 bases, with 19 bases spanning the gap. CDR3 protein: CASSSSGRDSAYGYTF. In DNA form, the CDR3 reads TGTGCCAGCAGCTCCTCCGGTAGGGACTCGGCCTATGGCTACACCTTC. Combining the CDR3 with reference TRBV7-9 and TRBJ1-2 gives the whole variable domain DTGVSQNPRHKITKRGQNVTFRCDPISEHNRLYWYRQTLGQGPEFLTYFQNEAQLEKSRLLSDRFSAERPKGSFSTLEIQRTEQGDSAMYLCASSSSGRDSAYGYTFGSGTRLTVV.

The chain combines TRBV28 with TRBJ1-2; the match to TRBD1 covers 11 bases. Germline V CDR1 and CDR2: MDHEN, SYDVKM. V was pared by 3 bases and J by 5 bases, with 11 bases of the junction left unmatched. The CDR3 is 17 amino acids. The CDR3 region has the DNA TGTGCCAGCAGTTTGAACGCACGGGACAGGGGGGTTTATGGCTACACCTTC. It encodes CASSLNARDRGVYGYTF.

This rearrangement joins TRBV10-3 to TRBJ2-7; weak D call: TRBD2 (5 bases). The V gene's germline CDR1 is ENHRY and CDR2 SYGVKD. V shed 7 bases and J shed 5 bases, with 18 bases lying between them. The CDR3 is 14 residues long. CDR3 bases: TGTGCCATCAACCTAGAGGGTCGGTTTCACGAGCAGTACTTC. Translating gives CAINLEGRFHEQYF.

The chain carries TRBV5-4 and TRBJ2-7; the D gene is possibly TRBD2 (6 bases). The CDR3 loop spans 18 amino acids. The V end lost 0 bases, the J end lost 0 bases, and 19 bases lay between the germline ends. Germline V gene data show CDR1 as SGHNT and CDR2 as YYREEE (reference sequence). The CDR3 region is CASSLGFSGAPTSYEQYF. The DNA for the CDR3 is TGTGCCAGCAGCTTGGGGTTTAGCGGAGCACCCACCTCCTACGAGCAGTACTTC.

This clone was seen more than once but under ten times. The chain links TRBV10-1 to TRBJ1-3, with D perhaps TRBD1 (5 bases). CDR3 length: 14 residues. Germline V CDR1 and CDR2: WNHNN, SYGVQD (reference sequence). V was pared by 6 bases and J by 9 bases, with 18 bases between. CDR3 coding DNA: TGCGCCAGCAGCCAGGACGGGCCAAGGGGCACCATATATTTT. Its translation: CASSQDGPRGTIYF.

CDR3 DNA: TGTGCCAGCAGCGGCCGGGAGGACGCCGAGGATGAGCAGTTCTTC. Protein: CASSGREDAEDEQFF. V gene TRBV7-9 combines with J gene TRBJ2-1; 7 nucleotides agree with TRBD2. J gave up 8 bases and V 5 bases, and 12 bases lay outside the gene matches. This CDR3 comprises 15 residues. Germline V gene sequence: CDR1 SEHNR, CDR2 FQNEAQ (reference sequence).

This clone was observed a handful of times. The genes are TRBV25-1 and TRBJ2-5, with D hard to call. Germline loops: CDR1 MGHDK, CDR2 SYGVNS. This CDR3 spans 13 amino acids. V gave up 4 bases and J gave up 3 bases, with 9 bases separating them. The CDR3 DNA sequence: TGTGCCAGCAGTGCCGGGTGGGAAGAGACCCAGTACTTC. It translates to CASSAGWEETQYF.

The chain joins TRBV12-3 or TRBV12-4 to TRBJ1-3, with D maybe TRBD1 (5 bases). V was shortened by 2 bases and J by 9 bases, with 8 bases between the two germline ends. CDR3 size: 12 residues. CDR3 loop: CASSLLGGTIYF. The CDR3 nucleotides read TGTGCCAGCAGTTTACTCGGGGGCACCATATATTTT.

This rearrangement joins TRBV9 to TRBJ2-7; TRBD2 matches 8 bases. Germline values: CDR1 SGDLS, CDR2 YYNGEE. V dropped 0 bases and J dropped 3; count of bases not matched to a gene: 11. The CDR3 runs to 17 residues. The chain's CDR3 is CASSVGPLAGGSYEQYF. CDR3 DNA sequence: TGTGCCAGCAGCGTAGGCCCGCTAGCGGGCGGAAGCTACGAGCAGTACTTC.